Below are 4 T cell receptor beta chains sequenced from a single sample in a study of response to subunit inactivated influenza vaccine listed by TCRdb under 2018. Libraries were prepared through RT-PCR. Sequencing used an Illumina HiSeq 2500. Using fastp trimming at Q25 and MiXCR clonotype assembly, TCRdb reanalyzed the public sequencing data and kept in-frame beta chains. CDR3 protein sequences are deduplicated, and each keeps its most common genes and DNA. The sample yields about 540,000 distinct CDR3 sequences; roughly 25% were counted once. The ten largest clones take up around 2.8% of the sample. These sequences were also reported in another study, on T cells expressing NK-cell markers. The second study's authors report: 5'RACE template switching, by which a universal primer site and unique molecular identifiers were added, was used to make TCR beta cDNA libraries.

This material consisted of CD4+ T cells sorted from PBMCs, taken less than 13 days after vaccination. Receptors originate from a man in his fifties who received an inactivated influenza vaccine. Donor details come from another sample of the same person, matched by shared clones.

This clonotype was picked up many times. The rearrangement uses TRBV20-1 and TRBJ2-1, with D tentatively TRBD1 or TRBD2 (5 bases each). CDR1 and CDR2 (germline): DFQATT, SNEGSKA (reference sequence). The CDR3 spans 14 residues. V lost 4 bases, J lost 1 base, and 11 bases lay in between. In DNA form, the CDR3 reads TGCAGTGCTAAGGACGGGACGTCCTACAATGAGCAGTTCTTC. Its translation: CSAKDGTSYNEQFF.

V and J are TRBV7-9 and TRBJ2-1; possible D gene TRBD2, 6 bases. This CDR3 has 15 residues. CDR1 and CDR2 from the germline V gene are SEHNR and FQNEAQ (reference sequence). V was pared by 0 bases and J by 6 bases, with 12 bases between. The CDR3 loop is CASSLALGGPNEQFF. CDR3 DNA sequence: TGTGCCAGCAGCTTAGCGCTGGGGGGACCCAATGAGCAGTTCTTC.

As DNA, the CDR3 is TGTGCCAGCAGCCAAGAGGGCAGTCGTAGGGGCTACGAGCAGTACTTC. This encodes CASSQEGSRRGYEQYF. V usage is TRBV3-1 and J usage is TRBJ2-7; possible D gene TRBD1, 5 bases. Germline V gene data show CDR1 as LGHDT and CDR2 as YNNKEL (reference sequence). Trimming took 0 bases from V and 3 from J, leaving 15 bases between them. The CDR3 is made up of 16 amino acids.

The J gene is TRBJ2-3, the V gene TRBV7-9, with 9 bases that match TRBD2. The CDR3 length is 16 residues. The germline CDR1 and CDR2 sequences are SEHNR and FQNEAQ (reference sequence). With V trimmed by 5 bases and J by 0 bases, 6 bases remained unmatched. CDR3 nucleotides: TGTGCCAGCAGCATTATAGCGGGAGCTAGCACAGATACGCAGTATTTT. It codes for CASSIIAGASTDTQYF.